The TCR beta chain described here comes from a study of a mutant IDH1 vaccine in newly diagnosed glioma. Overall study: Vaccines began 4-6 weeks after radiotherapy alone, or with temozolomide cycles. Treated patients, roughly 60% male and around 40% female, averaged about 42 years of age.

Concerning this clone itself: Its target is not known.

Profiling relied on immunoSEQ multiplex PCR, and the TCRdb table lists in-frame clones only, not all of them. The table lists 31,000 or so clones, 70% to 85% of them singletons, with 15% in the top ten. Time point noted: week 35, safety follow-up. Mutant IDH1 20-mer peptide, at 300 ug, made up each vaccine dose, with topical imiquimod. Donors harbored newly found WHO grade 3 or 4 IDH1-mutant, ATRX-lost astrocytomas. The CDR3 runs 16 residues. Trimming took 5 bases from V and 2 from J, leaving 19 bases between them. The V gene's germline CDR1 is LNHDA and CDR2 SQIVND (reference sequence). Sequences were derived from PBMCs, sampled from a glioma patient whose treatment included an IDH1 peptide vaccine. The TCR sequence derives from a man aged 30 to 39 with glioma. V and J are TRBV19 and TRBJ2-7; D possibly matches TRBD1 or TRBD2 (5 bases each). Here the CDR3 DNA reads TGTGCCAGTAGTCCGAGGGCCGGGACGGAAGCCTACGAGCAGTACTTC. It specifies CASSPRAGTEAYEQYF. Complete variable domain (other parts from reference TRBV19 and TRBJ2-7): DGGITQSPKYLFRKEGQNVTLSCEQNLNHDAMYWYRQDPGQGLRLIYYSQIVNDFQKGDIAEGYSVSREKKESFPLTVTSAQKNPTAFYLCASSPRAGTEAYEQYFGPGTRLTVT.